A selection of T cell receptor beta chains follows, all from one sample in a study of blood T cell repertoires in COVID-19. The protocol was immunoSEQ multiplex PCR, while the TCRdb copy is restricted to in-frame clones and leaves out a portion. Among 200,000 to 250,000 clones listed, 86% were seen once. Sequencing input: PBMCs or T cells enriched from blood (not recorded which). Every receptor here comes from a woman in her 50s who had recovered from COVID-19. The CDR3 runs from the conserved cysteine through the conserved F or W. The D gene is left open where the match is weak. The size of a clone is reported for some rows only, either as once, few or many, or as a class for expanded clones.

v_gene,abundance,j_gene,d_gene,CDR3nt,CDR3aa
TRBV6-5,-,TRBJ2-7,-,TGTGCCAGCCGAGGGCCCTACGAGCAGTACTTC,CASRGPYEQYF
TRBV11-3,few,TRBJ2-3,-,TGTGCCAGCAGCCCCTCGGGAGATACGCAGTATTTT,CASSPSGDTQYF
TRBV27,-,TRBJ2-7,-,TGTGCCAGCAGTTTAAGAGGGGGATCATCCGAGCAGTACTTC,CASSLRGGSSEQYF
TRBV3-1/TRBV3-2,-,TRBJ2-1,-,TGTGCCAGCAGATTTCAGGGCAACTCCTACAATGAGCAGTTCTTC,CASRFQGNSYNEQFF
TRBV25-1,-,TRBJ1-5,-,TGTGCCAGCAGTAACGGGGAGAATCAGCCCCAGCATTTT,CASSNGENQPQHF
TRBV19,-,TRBJ2-3,-,TGTGCCAGTTCTGACAGACGCACAGATACGCAGTATTTT,CASSDRRTDTQYF
TRBV5-4,once,TRBJ2-7,TRBD2,TGTGCCAGCAGCCTACCTAGCGGGGGGGCCTACGAGCAGTACTTC,CASSLPSGGAYEQYF
TRBV20-1,-,TRBJ1-1,-,TGCAGTGCTCCCACTAACACTGAAGCTTTCTTT,CSAPTNTEAFF
TRBV27,once,TRBJ1-6,-,TGTGCCAGCAGCGCGGGGGGGTCCTATTCACCCCTCCACTTT,CASSAGGSYSPLHF
TRBV30,once,TRBJ2-7,TRBD1,TGTGCCTGGACAGGGGGATCCTACGAGCAGTACTTC,CAWTGGSYEQYF
TRBV2,-,TRBJ1-5,TRBD1,TGTGCCAGCAGGGTCCGACAGGGCGCCAAGGGGGCCCAGCATTTT,CASRVRQGAKGAQHF
TRBV4-1,once,TRBJ2-1,TRBD2,TGCGCCAGCAGCCAAGATCAGCATAGGGTACTAGGCGAACTAGCGGGAGTGGAGCAGTTCTTC,CASSQDQHRVLGELAGVEQFF
TRBV4-3,-,TRBJ2-5,-,TGCGCCAGCAGCCAAGGGGTCGGGACACAAGAGACCCAGTACTTC,CASSQGVGTQETQYF
TRBV5-1,-,TRBJ2-7,TRBD1,TGCGCCAGCAGCAGGGGACAGGGAAGCCACGAGCAGTACTTC,CASSRGQGSHEQYF
TRBV7-9,-,TRBJ1-2,-,TGTGCCAGCAGCTCCCAAACAGGTCGGAACTATGGCTACACCTTC,CASSSQTGRNYGYTF
TRBV18,-,TRBJ2-3,TRBD2,TGTGCCAGCTCACCGGGGGGGACAGATACGCAGTATTTT,CASSPGGTDTQYF
TRBV6-2/TRBV6-3,-,TRBJ1-2,TRBD1,TGTGCCAGCAGCCTCCCCGGGACAGACTATGGCTACACCTTC,CASSLPGTDYGYTF
TRBV27,-,TRBJ2-7,-,TGTGCCAGCAGTTTATCGGAGGAGGAGTTCCAGTACTTC,CASSLSEEEFQYF
TRBV12-3/TRBV12-4,-,TRBJ2-5,-,TGTGCCAGCAGGCGGGACAGTCAAGAGACCCAGTACTTC,CASRRDSQETQYF
TRBV11-2,once,TRBJ1-2,-,TGTGCCAGCAGCTTAGATCGGATATTGCGGCTGGGGGCGACTAACTATGGCTACACCTTC,CASSLDRILRLGATNYGYTF
TRBV28,-,TRBJ2-1,-,TGTGCCAGCAGCCCTCCGATTTACAGGGTCTATTACAATGAGCAGTTCTTC,CASSPPIYRVYYNEQFF
TRBV19,-,TRBJ2-2,-,TGTGCCAGTAGTATTGGGTCGGGCGGGGAGCTGTTTTTT,CASSIGSGGELFF
TRBV19,few,TRBJ1-3,-,TGTGCCAGTAGAACCCCCCCAGGGTTTGGAAACACCATATATTTT,CASRTPPGFGNTIYF
TRBV4-1,-,TRBJ2-1,-,TGCGCCAGCAGCCATAAAAGGGGGCAGGGGGGTGAGCAGTTCTTC,CASSHKRGQGGEQFF
TRBV14,-,TRBJ2-1,-,TGTGCCAGCAGCCTATCGACAGGCTTAGGAAAGCAGTTCTTC,CASSLSTGLGKQFF
TRBV28,-,TRBJ1-5,TRBD1,TGTGCCAGCAGTTCCCTGGCAGGGGGGACCAATCAGCCCCAGCATTTT,CASSSLAGGTNQPQHF
TRBV5-1,once,TRBJ2-1,TRBD2,TGCGCCAGCTCTTTTAGCGGGTTTCACAATGAGCAGTTCTTC,CASSFSGFHNEQFF
TRBV25-1,-,TRBJ2-1,TRBD2,TGTGCCAGCAGTCTAGCGGGGTTCAATGAGCAGTTCTTC,CASSLAGFNEQFF
TRBV6-4,-,TRBJ1-2,TRBD1,TGTGCCAGCAGTGACGGAGGGACAGGGGGCGGCTACACCTTC,CASSDGGTGGGYTF
TRBV27,-,TRBJ2-7,TRBD1,TGTGCCAGCAGTTTTTCAGCCGGACAGGGGGCAGGGCAGTACTTC,CASSFSAGQGAGQYF
TRBV19,-,TRBJ1-5,TRBD1,TGTGCCAGTAGGCGGTTTCCCCGGGACAGGGGGTATCAGCCCCAGCATTTT,CASRRFPRDRGYQPQHF
TRBV5-6,-,TRBJ2-3,-,TGTGCCAGCAGCCCTTGGGGGGGCGCCTTAGGCACAGATACGCAGTATTTT,CASSPWGGALGTDTQYF
TRBV5-1,-,TRBJ1-1,-,TGCGCCAGCAGCAAGGACAGTACCACTGAAGCTTTCTTT,CASSKDSTTEAFF
TRBV19,once,TRBJ1-5,TRBD1,TGTGCCAGTATAGACAGGGGGCTCAATCAGCCCCAGCATTTT,CASIDRGLNQPQHF
TRBV7-3,few,TRBJ1-2,-,TGTGCCAGCAGCTTAACTGGGGGCGGTGGCTACACCTTC,CASSLTGGGGYTF
TRBV2,once,TRBJ2-5,-,TGTGCCAGCAGGGTGAACTGGGGGCGCGAGACCCAGTACTTC,CASRVNWGRETQYF
TRBV3-1/TRBV3-2,-,TRBJ1-2,TRBD1,TGTGCCAGCAGCCAAGCAACAGGGGAAGGATATGGCTACACCTTC,CASSQATGEGYGYTF
TRBV2,once,TRBJ2-5,TRBD2,TGTGCCAGCAGCCTACCGGGGGGGAACCAAGAGACCCAGTACTTC,CASSLPGGNQETQYF
TRBV3-1/TRBV3-2,-,TRBJ1-1,-,TGTGCCAGCAGCCAAGAATACAGGGCCACTGAAGCTTTCTTT,CASSQEYRATEAFF
TRBV5-5,-,TRBJ2-7,-,TGTGCCAGCAGCCAAAACTACGAGCAGTACTTC,CASSQNYEQYF
TRBV14,-,TRBJ2-5,-,TGTGCCAGCAGCCAACTCGGCCTAGGTGGGGAGACCCAGTACTTC,CASSQLGLGGETQYF
TRBV7-3,-,TRBJ2-5,-,TGTGCCAGCAGCCCCTCCTCGGGGGGCGCGGAGACCCAGTACTTC,CASSPSSGGAETQYF
TRBV2,-,TRBJ1-2,-,TGTGCCAGCAGACTGACAGGAGTCTATGGCTACACCTTC,CASRLTGVYGYTF
TRBV11-3,-,TRBJ2-1,TRBD1,TGTGCCAGCAGCACCCTGGGGACAGCTTACAATGAGCAGTTCTTC,CASSTLGTAYNEQFF
TRBV6-7,-,TRBJ2-7,TRBD2,TGTGCCAGCAGTTACTCGAACCCGGGACTAGCGGTTCACGAGCAGTACTTC,CASSYSNPGLAVHEQYF
TRBV5-4,-,TRBJ1-2,-,TGTGCCAGCAGCTTGGAAGCGACCAACTATGGCTACACCTTC,CASSLEATNYGYTF
TRBV5-4,-,TRBJ2-1,TRBD2,TGTGCCAGCAGCGGCCGACTAGCGGGAGGGCTCTACAATGAGCAGTTCTTC,CASSGRLAGGLYNEQFF
TRBV3-1/TRBV3-2,-,TRBJ1-2,-,TGTGCCAGCAGCCAATGGACAGACGACTATGGCTACACCTTC,CASSQWTDDYGYTF
TRBV27,-,TRBJ1-1,-,TGTGCCAGCAGGACCACAGGGTTTGAAGCTTTCTTT,CASRTTGFEAFF
TRBV11-1,-,TRBJ1-2,-,TGTGCCAGCAGCTTAGGACGCGCAGGAAACTATGGCTACACCTTC,CASSLGRAGNYGYTF
TRBV4-1,-,TRBJ1-2,-,TGCGCCAGCAGCCAGGCCGGGGGGATCCCTAACTATGGCTACACCTTC,CASSQAGGIPNYGYTF
TRBV7-9,-,TRBJ2-7,TRBD2,TGTGCCAGCAGCTTAGACTTGGGACTAGACTCCTACGAGCAGTACTTC,CASSLDLGLDSYEQYF
TRBV5-1,-,TRBJ1-1,TRBD1,TGCGCCAGCAGCAAGGTCGGAAATCGACAGGGAGATGAAGCTTTCTTT,CASSKVGNRQGDEAFF
TRBV5-4,few,TRBJ1-1,-,TGTGCCAGCAGCTTTACAGGTAACATGAACACTGAAGCTTTCTTT,CASSFTGNMNTEAFF
TRBV24-1,-,TRBJ1-5,TRBD1,TGTGCCACCAGTGATTCACAGGGGATGGGCAATCAGCCCCAGCATTTT,CATSDSQGMGNQPQHF
TRBV11-3,-,TRBJ2-3,TRBD2,TGTGCCAGCAGCTGGGTGGCGGGGGACACAGATACGCAGTATTTT,CASSWVAGDTDTQYF
TRBV19,-,TRBJ2-7,TRBD2,TGTGCCAGTAGTGTTACAGGAGCGGGGACCTACGAGCAGTACTTC,CASSVTGAGTYEQYF
TRBV18,few,TRBJ1-3,TRBD1,TGTGCCAGCTCACCACAGGGGGCAGGAGGAAACACCATATATTTT,CASSPQGAGGNTIYF
TRBV11-2,-,TRBJ1-1,-,TGTGCCAGCAGCCCTGTACCGGGACAGAACACTGAAGCTTTCTTT,CASSPVPGQNTEAFF